The subject of this entry is one T cell receptor (beta chain). The clone's antigen remains unknown. No base quality values were provided; no much bigger clone lies one nucleotide off. TCRbeta CDR3 regions were amplified from genomic DNA using the immunoSEQ Assay, a bias-controlled multiplex PCR. Under the source paper's analysis protocol: Within the assay, amplification of reference gene primers was used to estimate how many nucleated cells each sample contained. Sequence reads were collapsed and filtered to measure the absolute abundance of every unique TCRbeta CDR3 rearrangement. For each sample, productive Simpson clonality was calculated by taking the square root of Simpson's diversity index across productive rearrangements. TCRdb limited this immuneACCESS table to in-frame rearrangements with V and J called. A share of clones is missing; checked studies link under half to unresolved V genes, and the rest is unexplained. D and trimming were read from the DNA, whereas the V and J calls and clone size are those reported in that table. The sample table records 250,000 to 400,000 clones; roughly 90% of these occur just once. The ten largest clonotypes hold 2.5% to 3.5% of the sample.

The data are from a study of blood T cell repertoires in COVID-19 (dated by TCRdb to the early 2020s). Notes on the research overall: Samples from collaborators originated in the United States, Italy and Spain and spanned both the acute and convalescent phases of COVID-19. The prospective study material was composed of cDNA or gDNA derived from T cells, B-cell-depleted T cells, or PBMCs. The dataset comprised deeply sampled blood TCRbeta repertoires from subjects exposed to, actively infected with, or recovered from COVID-19. The repertoires were made available in a free public database intended to serve as a resource for research on the immune response to SARS-CoV-2. Samples came from the ongoing ImmuneRACE study (first 160 participants) plus 1,254 subjects from 6 global collaborators. The sample metadata nearly always contained a de-identified subject ID, COVID-19 status, age in years and sex. Where HLA class I and class II types were available, the types were taken from metadata supplied by the sample provider, not from assay-based typing. Summary of the overall study and its limitations: The quantity of clinical and demographic metadata differed by source and by participant and was supplied without curation.

One collaborating source in Seattle enrolled patients during active infection and followed them longitudinally through the course of disease. The collaborating institutions used their own protocols to collect whole blood in K2EDTA tubes. Collaborator samples were shipped for TCRbeta analysis as frozen whole blood, isolated PBMCs, or DNA extracted from either sample type. The junction shows trimming of 4 bases on V and 4 bases on J, and the gene matches do not reach 8 bases of it. CDR1 and CDR2 are read off the germline V gene (reference sequence) as LGHDT and YNNKEL. From the cysteine through the phenylalanine, the CDR3 covers 15 amino acids. The kept DNA is CDR3 alone, 45 bases in frame from the first base.

This TCR came from a woman in her 30s with COVID-19, enrolled during active disease. The sequenced material came from peripheral blood. This receptor chain uses TRBV3-1 (or the pseudogene TRBV3-2) and TRBJ2-7; the junction holds 9 bases that match TRBD2. The CDR3 corresponds to CASSRLAAQGYEQYF. The bases are TGTGCCAGCAGCCGACTAGCGGCCCAGGGGTACGAGCAGTACTTC.